The following is a T cell receptor (beta chain) sequence with its context. These data belong to a study of cytomegalovirus exposure and HLA in healthy donors. The PCR had 60 Vbeta and 13 Jbeta primers. Sequenced by immunoSEQ multiplex PCR; TCRdb stores in-frame clones only, minus some. Found here are hundreds of thousands of clones, approximately 80% of them singletons; the top ten hold about 0.58%. V was trimmed by 8 bases and J by 0 bases, leaving 10 bases between them. The CDR3 loop spans 13 amino acids. Germline lookup yields CDR1 LNHDA and CDR2 SQIVND (reference sequence). This sequence originates from a woman between 40 and 55 years old in good health and CMV-seronegative. The sequenced sample was PBMCs. The chain combines TRBV19 with TRBJ1-2, with D hard to call. CDR3 in amino acids: CASLSTANYGYTF. The CDR3 nucleotides read TGTGCCAGTTTGAGTACAGCTAACTATGGCTACACCTTC.